A single sample gave rise to the 11 T cell receptor beta chains below, sequenced in a study of CD8 T cells in Susac syndrome (dated by TCRdb to about 2019). Libraries were constructed by the immunoSEQ multiplex PCR assay. RNA was extracted using the RNeasy kit, and about 0.5 to 1 ug of the RNA was reverse transcribed with random hexamers. The public reads were reprocessed in TCRdb via fastp at Q25 and MiXCR, keeping in-frame beta chains. Rows are combined by CDR3 protein, so each entry shows the most common genes and DNA. Within this sample are approximately 71,000 distinct CDR3 sequences, with roughly 95% of them counted one time only. The ten largest make up around 0.11% of the sample. Sequencing was performed on CD4+ T cells from PBMCs. The receptors here all came from a human donor with multiple sclerosis.

The chain couples TRBV4-3 to TRBJ2-5, with D possibly being TRBD2 (6 bases). The CDR3 is made up of 14 amino acids. The germline gives CDR1 LGHNA, CDR2 YSLEER. V lost 4 bases to trimming and J lost 4 bases, with 13 bases between them. The CDR3 reads CASSPAGFGETQYF. In nucleotides, the CDR3 is TGCGCCAGCAGCCCGGCGGGGTTCGGAGAGACCCAGTACTTC.

V gene TRBV7-2 combines with J gene TRBJ1-2, with D perhaps matching TRBD1 (6 bases). Germline assignment: CDR1 SGHTA and CDR2 FQGNSA. The CDR3 covers 15 residues. The V end was cut by 0 bases, the J end by 12 bases, with 20 bases between. CDR3 DNA: TGTGCCAGCAGCTTAGCCCTAGGGGGTATTATGAGCCACACCTTC. Translating it yields CASSLALGGIMSHTF.

This chain connects TRBV5-1 to TRBJ1-6; 8 nucleotides match TRBD1. Looked up from germline, CDR1 is SGHRS and CDR2 is YFSETQ. V was clipped by 1 base and J by 6 bases; unmatched bases: 6. CDR3 length: 16 amino acids. The CDR3 protein is CASSLNTDRGNSPLHF. The DNA for the CDR3 is TGCGCCAGCAGCTTGAACACTGACAGGGGTAATTCACCCCTCCACTTT.

V usage is TRBV9 and J usage is TRBJ2-7; TRBD2 matches 9 bases. CDR3 length: 16 amino acids. The V gene end was trimmed by 4 bases and the J gene end by 8 bases; junction bases not matched to a gene: 16. The germline CDR1 and CDR2 sequences are SGDLS and YYNGEE. CDR3 sequence reads: CASSPHSRGGGSKQYF. DNA for the CDR3: TGTGCCAGCAGCCCCCACTCGCGGGGGGGCGGTTCGAAGCAGTACTTC.

J is TRBJ1-5 and V is TRBV11-2, with D possibly TRBD1 on 5 matching bases. CDR1 is SGHAT, CDR2 FQNNGV, per germline. This CDR3 region has 13 residues. V was cut by 5 bases and J by 5 bases, with 10 bases left in between. CDR3 amino acids: CASSTEGDQPQHF. As DNA, the CDR3 is TGTGCCAGCAGCACGGAAGGGGATCAGCCCCAGCATTTT. Using reference TRBV11-2 and TRBJ1-5 for the parts outside the CDR3, the full variable domain is EAGVAQSPRYKIIEKRQSVAFWCNPISGHATLYWYQQILGQGPKLLIQFQNNGVVDDSQLPKDRFSAERLKGVDSTLKIQPAKLEDSAVYLCASSTEGDQPQHFGDGTRLSIL.

The genes are TRBV10-3 and TRBJ2-5; D tentatively fits TRBD1 or TRBD2 (5 bases each). V was clipped by 6 bases and J by 3 bases, with 11 bases between them. CDR1 and CDR2 from the germline V gene are ENHRY and SYGVKD. The CDR3 sequence is 13 residues long. Written as DNA, the CDR3 is TGTGCCATCAGGGGGACGGCGGAAGAGACCCAGTACTTC. Its translation is CAIRGTAEETQYF.

V and J are TRBV6-1 and TRBJ2-7; D remains unclear. Per the germline V gene, CDR1 is MNHNS and CDR2 is SASEGT. Trimming pared 2 bases from V and 0 bases from J, leaving 8 bases between. This CDR3 comprises 14 residues. This chain's CDR3 is CASSEMGSSYEQYF. In nucleotides, the CDR3 is TGTGCCAGCAGTGAAATGGGCAGCTCCTACGAGCAGTACTTC.

The chain has TRBV12-3 or TRBV12-4 and TRBJ1-1; TRBD1 might be the D (5 bases). CDR3 length: 14 amino acids. V shed 5 bases and J shed 2 bases, with 12 bases lying between them. The CDR3 DNA is TGTGCCAGCAGTGCCCTACAGGTAAACACTGAAGCTTTCTTT. Translation gives CASSALQVNTEAFF.

The chain recombines TRBV3-1 with TRBJ2-1; no definite D call. The germline gives CDR1 LGHDT, CDR2 YNNKEL (reference sequence). V lost 5 bases, J lost 10 bases, and 12 bases lay in between. The CDR3 runs 12 residues. The CDR3 sequence is CASSITRAEQFF. CDR3 in DNA: TGTGCCAGCAGCATAACCCGGGCAGAGCAGTTCTTC.

The V call is TRBV5-1, the J call TRBJ2-6; 7 bases match TRBD1. From germline, CDR1 is SGHRS and CDR2 YFSETQ. V was clipped by 4 bases and J by 2 bases; unmatched bases: 0. The CDR3 contains 14 residues. In DNA form, the CDR3 reads TGCGCCAGCAGCGGACAGGCTGGGGCCAACGTCCTGACTTTC. This gives the protein CASSGQAGANVLTF.

The rearrangement links TRBV29-1 to TRBJ1-3; 8 bases are a match to TRBD1. The CDR3 has 14 amino acids. The germline CDR1 and CDR2 sequences are SQVTM and ANQGSEA. Trimming took 4 bases from V and 0 from J; bases not matched to a gene: 2. CDR3 in DNA: TGCAGCGTTGGGGACAGGAGCTCTGGAAACACCATATATTTT. This sequence encodes CSVGDRSSGNTIYF.